This TCR beta chain appears in the sequencing data of a study of a mutant IDH1 vaccine in newly diagnosed glioma. Study overall: Mean patient age was about 44 years; 62.5% were male and roughly 38% female. Patients arrived already treated with radiotherapy, temozolomide, or both, most having had both.

Documented time point: baseline, week 1 (first vaccination visit). Specified treatment: pre-vaccination baseline after standard-of-care therapy. Broader study findings: Pseudoprogression appeared independent of alterations in top peripheral clonotypes.

Trimming cost V 2 bases and J 9 bases, with 8 bases left between them. The CDR3 runs to 12 residues. Germline V gives CDR1 SNHLY, CDR2 FYNNEI. In regard to this clone: Its specificity is unknown.

The assay was immunoSEQ multiplex PCR, and TCRdb's table has in-frame clones only and misses some. In the table there are roughly 70,000 clones, about 86% of which are singletons. This receptor was obtained from a man aged 25 to 45 with glioma. This chain joins TRBV2 and TRBJ2-1; D call uncertain. This specimen was PBMCs, taken from a glioma patient treated with radiotherapy, temozolomide or both. CDR3 DNA sequence: TGTGCCAGCAGTGAACTAGTCCCTGAGCAGTTCTTC. Translating it yields CASSELVPEQFF.